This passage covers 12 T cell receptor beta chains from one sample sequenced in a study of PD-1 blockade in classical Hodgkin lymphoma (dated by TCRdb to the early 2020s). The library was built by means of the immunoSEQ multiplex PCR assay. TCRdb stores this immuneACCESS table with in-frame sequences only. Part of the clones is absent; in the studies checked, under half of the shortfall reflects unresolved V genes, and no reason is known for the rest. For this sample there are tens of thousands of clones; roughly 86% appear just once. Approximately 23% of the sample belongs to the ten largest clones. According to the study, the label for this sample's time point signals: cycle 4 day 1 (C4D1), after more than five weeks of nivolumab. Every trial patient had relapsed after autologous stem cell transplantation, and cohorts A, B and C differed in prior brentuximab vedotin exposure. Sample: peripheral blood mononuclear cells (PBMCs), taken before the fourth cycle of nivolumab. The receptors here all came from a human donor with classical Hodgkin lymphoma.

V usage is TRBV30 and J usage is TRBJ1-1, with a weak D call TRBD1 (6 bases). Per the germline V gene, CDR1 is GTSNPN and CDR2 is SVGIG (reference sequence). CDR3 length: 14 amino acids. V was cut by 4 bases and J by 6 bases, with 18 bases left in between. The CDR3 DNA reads TGTGCCTGGATTTTCAGGGGCGCTGTATCTGAAGCTTTCTTT. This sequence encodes CAWIFRGAVSEAFF. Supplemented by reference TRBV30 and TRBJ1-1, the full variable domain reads SQTIHQWPATLVQPVGSPLSLECTVEGTSNPNLYWYRQAAGRGLQLLFYSVGIGQISSEVPQNLSASRPQDRQFILSSKKLLLSDSGFYLCAWIFRGAVSEAFFGQGTRLTVV.

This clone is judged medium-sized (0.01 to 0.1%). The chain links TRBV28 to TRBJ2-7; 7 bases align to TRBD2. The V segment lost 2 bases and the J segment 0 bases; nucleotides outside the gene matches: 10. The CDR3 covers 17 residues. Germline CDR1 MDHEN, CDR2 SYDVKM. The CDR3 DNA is TGTGCCAGCAGTTTAGAATTCCTAGCGGTAACCTCCTACGAGCAGTACTTC. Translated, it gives CASSLEFLAVTSYEQYF.

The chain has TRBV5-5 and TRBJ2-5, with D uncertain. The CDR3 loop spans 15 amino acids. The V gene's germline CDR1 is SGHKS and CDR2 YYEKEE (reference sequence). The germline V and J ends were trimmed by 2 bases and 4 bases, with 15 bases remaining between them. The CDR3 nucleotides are TGTGCCAGCAGCTTAATGTTTGGAGAAGTAGAGACCCAGTACTTC. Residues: CASSLMFGEVETQYF.

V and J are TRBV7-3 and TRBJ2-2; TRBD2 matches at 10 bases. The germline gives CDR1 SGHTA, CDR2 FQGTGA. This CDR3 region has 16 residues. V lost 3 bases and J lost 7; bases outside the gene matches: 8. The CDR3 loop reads CASSLYPAGGVGELFF. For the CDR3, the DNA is TGTGCCAGCAGCTTGTATCCAGCGGGAGGGGTCGGGGAGCTGTTTTTT. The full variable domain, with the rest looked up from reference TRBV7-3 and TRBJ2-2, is GAGVSQTPSNKVTEKGKYVELRCDPISGHTALYWYRQSLGQGPEFLIYFQGTGAADDSGLPNDRFFAVRPEGSVSTLKIQRTERGDSAVYLCASSLYPAGGVGELFFGEGSRLTVL.

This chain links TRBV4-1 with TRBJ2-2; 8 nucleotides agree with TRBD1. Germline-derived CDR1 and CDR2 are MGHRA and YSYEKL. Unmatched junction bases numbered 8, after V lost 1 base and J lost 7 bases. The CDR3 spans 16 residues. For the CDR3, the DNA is TGCGCCAGCAGCCAAGCTGGGCAGGGGGCCGGCGGGGAGCTGTTTTTT. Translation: CASSQAGQGAGGELFF.

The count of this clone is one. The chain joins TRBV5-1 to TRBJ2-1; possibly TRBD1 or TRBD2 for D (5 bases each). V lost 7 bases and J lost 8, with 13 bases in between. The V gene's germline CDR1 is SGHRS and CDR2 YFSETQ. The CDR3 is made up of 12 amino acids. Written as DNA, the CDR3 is TGCGCCAGCCGCGAGGTGGGGGATGAGCAGTTCTTC. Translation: CASREVGDEQFF.

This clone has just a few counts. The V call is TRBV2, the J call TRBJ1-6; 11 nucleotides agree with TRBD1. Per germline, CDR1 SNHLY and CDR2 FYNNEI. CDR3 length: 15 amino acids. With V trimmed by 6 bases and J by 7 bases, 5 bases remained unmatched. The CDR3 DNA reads TGTGCCAGCAGGGGCCGGGACAGGGGGAATTCACCCCTCCACTTT. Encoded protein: CASRGRDRGNSPLHF.

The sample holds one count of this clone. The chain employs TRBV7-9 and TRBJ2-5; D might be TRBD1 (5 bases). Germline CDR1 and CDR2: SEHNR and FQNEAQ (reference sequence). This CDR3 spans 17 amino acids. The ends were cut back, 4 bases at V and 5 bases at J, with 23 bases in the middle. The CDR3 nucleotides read TGTGCCAGCAGCTCCACCGACAGCCCTAGGCTAGGGGAGACCCAGTACTTC. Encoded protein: CASSSTDSPRLGETQYF.

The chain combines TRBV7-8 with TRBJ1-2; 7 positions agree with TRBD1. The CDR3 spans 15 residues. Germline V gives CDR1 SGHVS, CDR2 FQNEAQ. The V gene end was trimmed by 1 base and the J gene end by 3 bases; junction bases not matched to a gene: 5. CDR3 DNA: TGTGCCAGCAGCTTAGACCCAACAGGGGACTATGGCTACACCTTC. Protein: CASSLDPTGDYGYTF.

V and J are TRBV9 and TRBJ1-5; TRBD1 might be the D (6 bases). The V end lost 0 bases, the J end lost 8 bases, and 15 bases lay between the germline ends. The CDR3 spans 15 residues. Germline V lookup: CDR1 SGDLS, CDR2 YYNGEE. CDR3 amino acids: CASSVAAGGAEPQHF. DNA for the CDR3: TGTGCCAGCAGCGTAGCTGCGGGGGGCGCAGAGCCCCAGCATTTT.

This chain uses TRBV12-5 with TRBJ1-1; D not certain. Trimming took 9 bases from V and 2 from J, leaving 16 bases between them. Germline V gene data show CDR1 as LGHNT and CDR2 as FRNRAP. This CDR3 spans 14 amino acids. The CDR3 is CASTAGQFNTEAFF. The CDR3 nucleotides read TGTGCTAGCACCGCCGGGCAATTCAACACTGAAGCTTTCTTT.

CDR3 amino acids: CAWSRTTGSFYEQYF. CDR3 coding DNA: TGTGCCTGGAGTCGTACGACAGGGAGTTTTTACGAGCAGTACTTC. The chain carries TRBV30 and TRBJ2-7; 7 bases are a match to TRBD1. The junction had 11 bases not matched to a gene; V was cut back by 2 bases and J by 4 bases. This CDR3 region has 15 residues. CDR1 and CDR2 (germline): GTSNPN, SVGIG (reference sequence).